The 24 T cell receptor beta chains given below trace back to one sample, sequenced in a study of Tregs in tolerant kidney transplant recipients. Data came from immunoSEQ multiplex PCR; TCRdb stores just in-frame clones and leaves some out. With 12,000 to 15,000 clones in the sample, the ten largest clones hold 3.5%. Mixed chimerism was transient after nonmyeloablative marrow transplants from related graft donors. The specimen comprised CD4+ T cells from blood (PBMCs), sampled 12 months after the transplant. The receptors were gathered from a human patient who received a combined kidney and bone marrow transplant. Some of the T cells may derive from the graft donor.

This clone is classed as medium-sized by frequency. The read terminates 3 residues before the CDR3 end, so the remaining end is supplied by the germline J gene. Other DNA sequences within the sample encode an identical CDR3. V and J are TRBV7-9 and TRBJ2-1, with D maybe TRBD2 (6 bases). Per germline, CDR1 SEHNR and CDR2 FQNEAQ (reference sequence). The CDR3 is 15 residues long. V was pared by 6 bases and J by 0 bases, with 12 bases between. The sequenced CDR3 bases are TGTGCCAGCAGTCCCCGGGGGAGCTCCTACAATGAG. As protein: CASSPRGSSYNE. The CDR3 as a whole reads CASSPRGSSYNEQFF.

CDR3 amino acids: CASSIASGGTQGETAFF. The DNA read from the CDR3 is TGTGCCAGTAGTATTGCGAGCGGGGGAACCCAGGGCGAGACC. This chain uses TRBV19 with TRBJ1-1; TRBD1 is a possible D gene (5 bases). The read gets to within 3 residues of the CDR3 end, and the germline J gene fills in the rest. Germline CDR1 and CDR2: LNHDA and SQIVND (reference sequence). CDR3 length: 17 amino acids.

Worth noting for this clone: The observed sequence ends 3 residues before the CDR3 terminus, with the missing tail filled in from the germline J gene. This chain uses TRBV20-1 with TRBJ1-1; D gene unclear. V was shortened by 4 bases and J by 1 base, with 13 bases between the two germline ends. The CDR3 consists of 14 residues. CDR1 and CDR2 (germline): DFQATT, SNEGSKA (reference sequence). CDR3 loop: CSATIPGANTEAFF. Partial CDR3 DNA: TGCAGTGCTACCATTCCAGGTGCGAACACTGAA.

This clone is medium-sized by frequency. With the read ending 3 residues before the CDR3 end, the germline J gene is used to fill in that end. J is TRBJ2-1 and V is TRBV11-2; 9 nucleotides agree with TRBD1. The V and J ends lost 4 bases and 5 bases, in that order; junction bases with no gene match: 6. This CDR3 has 15 amino acids. CDR1 is SGHAT and CDR2 is FQNNGV in the germline V gene. CDR3 protein: CASSSGTGTHNEQFF. The CDR3 bases that were read are TGTGCCAGCAGCTCCGGGACAGGGACTCACAATGAG.

This clone is medium-sized by frequency. The read comes to an end 3 residues before the CDR3 does, leaving the germline J gene to fill in the end. The chain carries TRBV6-2 or TRBV6-3 and TRBJ1-4, with a tentative D call TRBD1 (6 bases). Germline V gene sequence: CDR1 MNHEY, CDR2 SVGEGT. Trimming took 6 bases from V and 8 from J, leaving 13 bases between them. CDR3 length: 13 amino acids. The CDR3 loop reads CASRNRDNEKLFF. The DNA read from the CDR3 is TGTGCCAGCAGAAACAGGGACAACGAAAAA.

Turning to this clone: The sequenced fragment ends 3 residues before the CDR3 boundary, so the rest is inferred from the germline J gene. The chain employs TRBV12-3 or TRBV12-4 and TRBJ2-5; D not certain. V lost 1 base, J lost 1 base, and 4 bases lay in between. The CDR3 extends over 13 amino acids. The CDR3: CASSLDGQETQYF. The sequenced CDR3 bases are TGTGCCAGCAGTTTAGACGGCCAAGAGACC.

In regard to this clone: The read ends 3 residues early relative to the CDR3; the germline J gene fills the gap. This chain connects TRBV18 to TRBJ2-7; TRBD1 aligns across 7 bases. Per the germline V gene, CDR1 is KGHSH and CDR2 is LQKENI. The CDR3 has 14 residues. The trim removed 3 bases at V and 3 bases at J, leaving 5 bases unmatched. The part of the CDR3 DNA that was read is TGTGCCAGCTCACCCCCGGGACAGATCTACGAG. Protein product: CASSPPGQIYE. The whole CDR3 region reads CASSPPGQIYEQYF.

Points on this clone: The read falls 3 residues short of the CDR3 end, and the missing part is taken from the germline J gene. The chain couples TRBV20-1 to TRBJ2-7, with 8 bases fitting TRBD2. Per the germline V gene, CDR1 is DFQATT and CDR2 is SNEGSKA (reference sequence). The junction had 8 bases not matched to a gene; V was cut back by 4 bases and J by 0 bases. The CDR3 is 15 residues long. The sequenced part of the CDR3 DNA is TGCAGTGCTACCCCGGCCGGGACTAGCTCCTACGAG. Translated: CSATPAGTSSYE. The full CDR3 protein reads CSATPAGTSSYEQYF.

A word on this clone: The observed sequence ends 3 residues before the CDR3 terminus, with the missing tail filled in from the germline J gene. The gene calls are TRBV2 and TRBJ1-2; the D gene is possibly TRBD1 (5 bases). Germline CDR1 is SNHLY and CDR2 is FYNNEI. The CDR3 consists of 13 residues. The chain's CDR3 is CASSEGPGVGYTF. The CDR3 bases that were read are TGTGCCAGCAGTGAAGGTCCGGGGGTAGGC.

About this clone: The read gets to within 3 residues of the CDR3 end, and the germline J gene fills in the rest. The genes are TRBV6-2 or TRBV6-3 and TRBJ1-5, with a possible D match to TRBD1 (5 bases). The CDR3 length is 17 residues. The V and J ends lost 6 bases and 3 bases respectively, with 21 bases between them. Germline values: CDR1 MNHEY, CDR2 SVGEGT. CDR3 sequence: CASSPLGQGTSNQPQHF. The part of the CDR3 DNA that was read is TGTGCCAGCAGCCCCCTAGGGCAGGGCACCTCCAATCAGCCC.

Remarks on this clone: The read falls 3 residues short of the CDR3 end, and the missing part is taken from the germline J gene. V usage is TRBV19 and J usage is TRBJ1-1; the match to TRBD1 covers 7 bases. The V segment lost 6 bases and the J segment 3 bases; nucleotides outside the gene matches: 7. Looked up from germline, CDR1 is LNHDA and CDR2 is SQIVND (reference sequence). The CDR3 has 14 residues. The CDR3 sequence: CASRKQGWDTEAFF. CDR3 DNA, as far as it was read: TGTGCCAGTAGGAAACAGGGGTGGGACACTGAA.

About this clone itself: The sequenced fragment ends 3 residues before the CDR3 boundary, so the rest is inferred from the germline J gene. The rearrangement links TRBV7-8 to TRBJ1-1; D is possibly TRBD1 (5 bases). This CDR3 is built from 14 residues. The ends were cut back, 1 base at V and 2 bases at J, with 8 bases in the middle. CDR1 and CDR2 (germline): SGHVS, FQNEAQ. The CDR3 reads CASSLVDTNTEAFF. The DNA read from the CDR3 is TGTGCCAGCAGCTTAGTGGACACCAACACTGAA.

Concerning this clone itself: The sequenced fragment ends 3 residues before the CDR3 boundary, so the rest is inferred from the germline J gene. The chain uses TRBV5-1 and TRBJ1-2; 9 bases line up with TRBD1. The V gene's germline CDR1 is SGHRS and CDR2 YFSETQ. The CDR3 is 14 residues long. Incomplete CDR3 DNA: TGCGCCAGCAGCTTGGATGGACAGGGGATCCAC. Amino acids: CASSLDGQGIH. The CDR3 reads in full as CASSLDGQGIHYTF.

As regards this clone: The read finishes 3 residues shy of the CDR3 end, and the germline J gene is used to complete it. This chain joins TRBV29-1 and TRBJ2-3; 7 nucleotides agree with TRBD1. The J segment lost 0 bases and the V segment lost 5 bases, leaving 5 bases of the junction unmatched. Per the germline V gene, CDR1 is SQVTM and CDR2 is ANQGSEA. The CDR3 contains 14 residues. CDR3 loop: CSVPTGYSTDTQYF. The part of the CDR3 DNA that was read is TGCAGCGTTCCGACAGGGTATAGCACAGATACG.

A note on this clone: The observed sequence ends 3 residues before the CDR3 terminus, with the missing tail filled in from the germline J gene. The J gene is TRBJ2-7, the V gene TRBV20-1, with 13 positions matching TRBD2. Germline CDR1 DFQATT, CDR2 SNEGSKA (reference sequence). V gave up 4 bases and J gave up 3 bases; unmatched junction bases: 21. The CDR3 is made up of 20 amino acids. CDR3 DNA (partial): TGCAGTGCTACCTCCCCGGGACAGGGACCGGGACTAGCGGGATACTACGAG. Protein sequence: CSATSPGQGPGLAGYYE. The CDR3 in full is CSATSPGQGPGLAGYYEQYF.

Comment on this clone: Read coverage stops 3 residues before the CDR3 terminus; the germline J gene supplies the remainder. The chain carries TRBV7-3 and TRBJ2-2; D unclear. The V gene lost 5 bases and the J gene lost 3 bases, with 4 bases spanning the gap. Germline CDR1 SGHTA, CDR2 FQGTGA. There are 12 residues in the CDR3. CDR3 DNA (partial): TGTGCCAGCAGCCCGTACACCGGGGAG. Residues: CASSPYTGE. The full CDR3 protein reads CASSPYTGELFF.

Remarks on this clone: The CDR3 end falls 3 residues outside the read, so it is completed with the germline J gene. The chain joins TRBV20-1 to TRBJ2-7; 8 bases map to TRBD2. The CDR3 length is 12 residues. Looked up from germline, CDR1 is DFQATT and CDR2 is SNEGSKA (reference sequence). V trimming: 8 bases; J trimming: 5 bases; junction bases outside the gene matches: 8. CDR3 residues: CSSPGTRNEQYF. Incomplete CDR3 DNA: TGCAGTAGCCCGGGGACTAGGAACGAG.

As for this clone: The missing CDR3 end, 3 residues past where the read stops, is filled in from the germline J gene. The gene calls are TRBV2 and TRBJ2-1, with TRBD2 identical over 9 bases. V lost 6 bases, J lost 2 bases, and 5 bases stayed unmatched. The length of the CDR3 is 15 residues. Germline assignment: CDR1 SNHLY and CDR2 FYNNEI. CDR3: CASRVAGAAYNEQFF. CDR3 DNA (partial): TGTGCCAGCAGGGTAGCGGGAGCAGCCTACAATGAG.

This clone registers medium-sized by frequency. The DNA ends 3 residues before the CDR3 does, and the rest of the CDR3 is filled in from the germline J gene. The chain uses TRBV19 and TRBJ2-3; D may correspond to TRBD1 or TRBD2 (6 bases each). V was clipped by 1 base and J by 3 bases, with 14 bases between them. Germline CDR1 reads LNHDA; CDR2 reads SQIVND (reference sequence). The CDR3 is 16 residues long. CDR3 DNA (partial): TGTGCCAGTAGTATAGGCGGAGGGGGTAATACAGATACG. Translation: CASSIGGGGNTDT. The full CDR3 protein is CASSIGGGGNTDTQYF.

With respect to this clone: Read data end 3 residues before the CDR3 end; the end is taken from the germline J gene. The rearrangement links TRBV7-2 to TRBJ2-7; 7 nucleotides align to TRBD2. This CDR3 contains 15 residues. Germline assignment: CDR1 SGHTA and CDR2 FQGNSA. V dropped 5 bases and J dropped 1; count of bases not matched to a gene: 8. The CDR3 DNA, read in part, is TGTGCCAGCAGCCCACGGGGGGTCGGTTCCTACGAG. This translates into CASSPRGVGSYE. The full CDR3 reads CASSPRGVGSYEQYF.

This clone counts as medium-sized (0.01 to 0.1%) by frequency. The missing CDR3 end, 3 residues past where the read stops, is filled in from the germline J gene. The chain carries TRBV29-1 and TRBJ1-2; TRBD1 agrees at 12 bases. Germline V CDR1 and CDR2: SQVTM, ANQGSEA. The CDR3 totals 15 residues. The sequenced part of the CDR3 DNA is TGCGCGTTCTGGGACAGGGGGCTTCAGGACTATGGC. Protein: CAFWDRGLQDYG. The whole CDR3 is CAFWDRGLQDYGYTF.

Considering frequency, this clone is medium-sized (0.01 to 0.1%). The part of the CDR3 DNA that was read is TGCAGCGTTGAAGGAAGTAGCGGGTCTAGCACAGATACG. It codes for CSVEGSSGSSTDT. The whole CDR3 sequence is CSVEGSSGSSTDTQYF. V usage is TRBV29-1 and J usage is TRBJ2-3, with TRBD2 matching 7 bases. The CDR3 is cut off 3 residues early in the read; its end comes from the germline J gene. V trimming: 1 base; J trimming: 0 bases; junction bases outside the gene matches: 7. Germline V gene lookup returns CDR1 SQVTM and CDR2 ANQGSEA. This CDR3 contains 16 residues.

About this clone itself: The DNA ends 3 residues before the CDR3 does, and the rest of the CDR3 is filled in from the germline J gene. The rearrangement joins TRBV30 to TRBJ1-4, with TRBD1 matching 8 bases. The J segment lost 7 bases and the V segment lost 2 bases, leaving 9 bases of the junction unmatched. Germline CDR1 reads GTSNPN; CDR2 reads SVGIG (reference sequence). CDR3 size: 15 residues. This CDR3 reads CAWSLGGQGVEKLFF. CDR3 DNA (partial): TGTGCCTGGAGTTTGGGAGGACAGGGTGTTGAAAAA.

Regarding this clone: The CDR3 end is not reached by the read, which stops 3 residues before it; the germline J gene fills it in. The gene calls are TRBV19 and TRBJ2-7, with 7 bases matching TRBD1. V lost 1 base, J lost 5 bases, and 5 bases stayed unmatched. The CDR3 has 14 residues. Germline loops: CDR1 LNHDA, CDR2 SQIVND (reference sequence). CDR3 sequence reads: CASSIGQGSHEQYF. Partial CDR3 DNA: TGTGCCAGTAGTATAGGACAGGGTTCCCACGAG. Combining the CDR3 with reference TRBV19 and TRBJ2-7 gives the whole variable domain DGGITQSPKYLFRKEGQNVTLSCEQNLNHDAMYWYRQDPGQGLRLIYYSQIVNDFQKGDIAEGYSVSREKKESFPLTVTSAQKNPTAFYLCASSIGQGSHEQYFGPGTRLTVT.